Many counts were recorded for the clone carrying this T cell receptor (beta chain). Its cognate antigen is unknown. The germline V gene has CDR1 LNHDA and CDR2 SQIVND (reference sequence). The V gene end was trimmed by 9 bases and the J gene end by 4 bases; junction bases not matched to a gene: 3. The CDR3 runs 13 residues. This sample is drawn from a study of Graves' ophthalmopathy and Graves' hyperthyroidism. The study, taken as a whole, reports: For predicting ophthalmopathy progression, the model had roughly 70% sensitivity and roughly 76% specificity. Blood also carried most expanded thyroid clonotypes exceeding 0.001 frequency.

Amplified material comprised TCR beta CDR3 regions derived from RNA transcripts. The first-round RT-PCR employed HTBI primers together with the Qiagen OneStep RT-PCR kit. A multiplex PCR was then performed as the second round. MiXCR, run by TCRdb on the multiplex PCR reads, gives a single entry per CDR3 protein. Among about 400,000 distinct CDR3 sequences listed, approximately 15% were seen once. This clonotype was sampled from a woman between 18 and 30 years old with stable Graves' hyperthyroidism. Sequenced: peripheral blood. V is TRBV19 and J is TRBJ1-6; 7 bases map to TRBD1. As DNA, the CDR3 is TGTGCCAGCGGGACAGAATATAATTCACCCCTCCACTTT. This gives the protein CASGTEYNSPLHF.